Presented here are 29 T cell receptor beta chains from one specimen sequenced in a study of a mutant IDH1 vaccine in newly diagnosed glioma. Assay: immunoSEQ multiplex PCR; the TCRdb copy retains only in-frame clones and omits some. The data hold 88,000 or so clones, with 75% to 85% observed a single time. For these TCRs, the target antigens are not known. Documented time point: week 23, last vaccination. Every vaccination contained 300 ug of the mutant IDH1 20-mer peptide and was paired with topical imiquimod. Sequences were derived from PBMCs, sampled from a glioma patient whose treatment included an IDH1 peptide vaccine. Every receptor here comes from a man aged 25 to 45 with glioma. Some clones in this sample may be carry-over from other donors' samples.

This clone has only a few counts. The chain carries TRBV10-3 and TRBJ2-4, with 9 bases fitting TRBD1. The junction had 2 bases not matched to a gene; V was cut back by 3 bases and J by 5 bases. The germline CDR1 and CDR2 sequences are ENHRY and SYGVKD. CDR3 length: 14 amino acids. The CDR3 DNA reads as TGTGCCATCAGTGACCGGGACAGGGAAAACATTCAGTACTTC. Its protein product is CAISDRDRENIQYF.

The V and J genes are TRBV7-8 and TRBJ2-5; TRBD1 matches 11 bases. Trimming took 6 bases from V and 4 from J; bases not matched to a gene: 10. CDR1 SGHVS and CDR2 FQNEAQ come from the germline V gene. The CDR3 loop spans 16 amino acids. CDR3 sequence reads: CASRSGTGGWAETQYF. The CDR3 DNA is TGTGCCAGCAGATCCGGGACAGGGGGTTGGGCAGAGACCCAGTACTTC. The whole variable domain, remainder taken from reference TRBV7-8 and TRBJ2-5, is GAGVSQSPRYKVAKRGQDVALRCDPISGHVSLFWYQQALGQGPEFLTYFQNEAQLDKSGLPSDRFFAERPEGSVSTLKIQRTQQEDSAVYLCASRSGTGGWAETQYFGPGTRLLVL.

This clone turned up a few times. This chain uses TRBV10-1 with TRBJ1-1; 8 positions match TRBD1. The CDR3 consists of 15 residues. Germline lookup yields CDR1 WNHNN and CDR2 SYGVQD (reference sequence). Trimming cost V 2 bases and J 10 bases; bases outside gene matches: 12. The CDR3 loop reads CASSEGRAGGNRAFF. The CDR3 nucleotides read TGCGCCAGCAGTGAGGGTCGGGCAGGGGGCAATCGAGCTTTCTTT.

This clone is labeled medium-sized. The V gene is TRBV4-2, the J gene TRBJ2-7; D is perhaps TRBD1 or TRBD2 (6 bases each). CDR1 is LGHNA and CDR2 is YNFKEQ in the germline V gene. The V end was cut by 0 bases, the J end by 7 bases, with 19 bases between. This CDR3 region has 16 residues. This CDR3 is CASSQDGVGRGREQYF. The CDR3 nucleotides are TGTGCCAGCAGCCAAGATGGGGTGGGAAGGGGGAGGGAGCAGTACTTC.

The rearrangement joins TRBV5-1 to TRBJ1-2; no firm D call. The germline V gene has CDR1 SGHRS and CDR2 YFSETQ. The CDR3 totals 15 residues. Trimming shortened V by 1 base and J by 6 bases, and 16 bases separated the two germline ends. CDR3 residues: CASSLNLEEMDGYTF. For the CDR3, the DNA is TGCGCCAGCAGCTTGAATCTCGAGGAGATGGATGGCTACACCTTC.

The CDR3 is CAWSPPTNYGYTF. CDR3 in DNA: TGTGCCTGGAGTCCCCCGACGAACTATGGCTACACCTTC. V gene TRBV30 combines with J gene TRBJ1-2; the D is unclear. The CDR3 consists of 13 residues. V gave up 2 bases and J gave up 2 bases, with 9 bases separating them. Looked up from germline, CDR1 is GTSNPN and CDR2 is SVGIG (reference sequence).

The gene calls are TRBV6-6 and TRBJ1-2; 9 nucleotides agree with TRBD1. Germline V gives CDR1 MNHNY, CDR2 SVGAGI (reference sequence). The CDR3 extends over 14 amino acids. J lost 4 bases, V lost 5 bases, and 5 bases had no gene match. This CDR3 reads CASSPGTGPYGYTF. In nucleotides, the CDR3 is TGTGCCAGCAGTCCCGGGACAGGGCCCTATGGCTACACCTTC.

The V and J genes are TRBV2 and TRBJ2-5; 11 positions match TRBD1. In germline, CDR1 is SNHLY, CDR2 FYNNEI. The V gene end was trimmed by 6 bases and the J gene end by 7 bases; junction bases not matched to a gene: 10. There are 15 residues in the CDR3. CDR3 protein: CASRGRTGGVWTQYF. CDR3 sequence (DNA): TGTGCCAGCAGGGGCCGGACAGGGGGCGTTTGGACCCAGTACTTC.

This clone was counted a few times. In DNA, the CDR3 is TGTGCCAGCAGCCTGGGGACAGGGGGAGAGACCCAGTACTTC. As protein: CASSLGTGGETQYF. The chain couples TRBV13 to TRBJ2-5; 11 nucleotides match TRBD1. V shed 5 bases and J 4 bases; nucleotides not matched to a gene: 3. Germline loops: CDR1 PRHDT, CDR2 FYEKMQ (reference sequence). CDR3 length: 14 residues.

The J gene is TRBJ2-2, the V gene TRBV18, with unresolved D. Per the germline V gene, CDR1 is KGHSH and CDR2 is LQKENI. This CDR3 contains 11 residues. Trimming took 4 bases from V and 8 from J, leaving 5 bases between them. CDR3 region: CASSQSGELFF. CDR3 DNA sequence: TGTGCCAGCTCACAGAGTGGGGAGCTGTTTTTT.

The gene calls are TRBV4-1 and TRBJ2-7; 8 nucleotides align to TRBD2. Germline V gene sequence: CDR1 MGHRA, CDR2 YSYEKL. The CDR3 contains 14 residues. V dropped 1 base and J dropped 4; count of bases not matched to a gene: 3. CDR3 nucleotides: TGCGCCAGCAGCCAAGCTCGGGGGGGTTACGAGCAGTACTTC. It codes for CASSQARGGYEQYF.

V gene TRBV19 combines with J gene TRBJ2-3; 8 bases map to TRBD2. Germline loops: CDR1 LNHDA, CDR2 SQIVND (reference sequence). After removal of 4 bases from V and 5 bases from J, the junction contained 8 bases not matched to a gene. CDR3 length equals 15 residues. This CDR3 reads CASSTSGGPQDTQYF. In DNA, the CDR3 is TGTGCCAGTAGTACATCGGGGGGGCCCCAAGATACGCAGTATTTT.

V is TRBV5-1 and J is TRBJ2-5; unclear D gene. Per the germline V gene, CDR1 is SGHRS and CDR2 is YFSETQ. Trimming took off 0 bases at V and 5 bases at J, with 5 bases between the two ends. CDR3 size: 12 residues. The CDR3 reads CASSLARETQYF. The CDR3 DNA follows: TGCGCCAGCAGCTTGGCCCGGGAGACCCAGTACTTC.

The rearrangement joins TRBV7-2 to TRBJ1-3, with D maybe TRBD1 (5 bases). Germline CDR1 is SGHTA and CDR2 is FQGNSA. The ends were cut back, 5 bases at V and 2 bases at J, with 10 bases in the middle. The CDR3 sequence is 14 residues long. The chain's CDR3 is CASSLGGAGNTIYF. As DNA, the CDR3 is TGTGCCAGCAGCCTGGGGGGGGCTGGAAACACCATATATTTT.

This chain joins TRBV25-1 and TRBJ1-1; 7 nucleotides line up with TRBD1. The germline V gene encodes CDR1 MGHDK and CDR2 SYGVNS. V shed 5 bases, J shed 4 bases, and the junction held 4 bases outside the gene matches. This CDR3 is built from 13 residues. CDR3 residues: CASSRSGGTEAFF. The CDR3 region has the DNA TGTGCCAGCAGTAGGTCAGGGGGCACTGAAGCTTTCTTT.

This chain uses TRBV7-9 with TRBJ2-7, with D hard to call. Trimming cost V 1 base and J 4 bases, with 11 bases left between them. Per the germline V gene, CDR1 is SEHNR and CDR2 is FQNEAQ (reference sequence). This CDR3 region has 14 residues. The CDR3: CASSLEERVYEQYF. CDR3 DNA sequence: TGTGCCAGCAGCTTAGAAGAAAGAGTTTACGAGCAGTACTTC.

This chain connects TRBV19 to TRBJ1-1; TRBD1 matches at 7 bases. J was trimmed by 1 base and V by 4 bases; bases with no gene match: 6. CDR3 length: 15 residues. The germline V gene has CDR1 LNHDA and CDR2 SQIVND (reference sequence). CDR3 sequence: CASSNPGQPNTEAFF. The DNA of the CDR3 is TGTGCCAGTAGTAATCCGGGACAGCCGAACACTGAAGCTTTCTTT.

The rearrangement uses TRBV11-2 and TRBJ2-5; 8 nucleotides line up with TRBD2. Per the germline V gene, CDR1 is SGHAT and CDR2 is FQNNGV. The CDR3 runs to 16 residues. V shed 1 base and J 5 bases; nucleotides not matched to a gene: 9. The CDR3 nucleotides read TGTGCCAGCAGCTTAGTCGGGAGCGGGAGCGGCGAGACCCAGTACTTC. Translating it yields CASSLVGSGSGETQYF.

The gene calls are TRBV28 and TRBJ1-6; tentative D call: TRBD1 (6 bases). CDR3 length equals 14 residues. V shed 6 bases and J shed 9 bases, with 15 bases lying between them. In germline, CDR1 is MDHEN, CDR2 SYDVKM. The CDR3 bases are TGTGCCAGCAGCGTTACAGGGAGAGGTTCACCCCTCCACTTT. Residues: CASSVTGRGSPLHF.

The chain has TRBV12-2 and TRBJ2-5; TRBD2 reflects the table's D call only, with no check against the DNA. TRBV12-2 is tagged as a pseudogene. There are 17 residues in the CDR3. CDR3 sequence: CASRLGGLAGFSETQYF. DNA for the CDR3: TGTGCAAGTCGCTTGGGGGGCTTAGCGGGATTTTCGGAGACCCAGTACTTC.

J is TRBJ2-1 and V is TRBV6-1; D gene ambiguous. The CDR3 totals 14 residues. Germline CDR1 MNHNS, CDR2 SASEGT. V was trimmed by 4 bases and J by 4 bases, leaving 11 bases between them. The CDR3 protein is CASSGTRTYNEQFF. The CDR3 region has the DNA TGTGCCAGCAGTGGGACGAGGACGTACAATGAGCAGTTCTTC.

J is TRBJ1-5 and V is TRBV5-1, with D maybe TRBD1 (5 bases). This CDR3 spans 14 amino acids. V lost 0 bases and J lost 4, with 8 bases in between. The V gene's germline CDR1 is SGHRS and CDR2 YFSETQ. CDR3 bases: TGCGCCAGCAGCTTGGGGGACCTTAATCAGCCCCAGCATTTT. It encodes CASSLGDLNQPQHF.

This chain links TRBV7-2 with TRBJ1-4; perhaps TRBD1 as D (6 bases). The germline CDR1 and CDR2 sequences are SGHTA and FQGNSA. The CDR3 length is 16 residues. V was clipped by 4 bases and J by 7 bases, with 19 bases between them. The CDR3 reads CASSSPTTGAREKLFF. CDR3 DNA sequence: TGTGCCAGCAGCTCACCGACGACAGGAGCCCGTGAAAAACTGTTTTTT.

The rearrangement links TRBV5-1 to TRBJ2-5; the match to TRBD2 covers 11 bases. Germline V gives CDR1 SGHRS, CDR2 YFSETQ. This CDR3 has 16 residues. Unmatched junction bases numbered 7, after V lost 4 bases and J lost 2 bases. This chain's CDR3 is CASSPLASGGQETQYF. In nucleotides, the CDR3 is TGCGCCAGCAGCCCCCTGGCTAGCGGGGGGCAAGAGACCCAGTACTTC.

Written as DNA, the CDR3 is TGTGCCAGCAGCTTAGAATTCGCGGACACCATATATTTT. This sequence encodes CASSLEFADTIYF. The rearrangement joins TRBV7-3 to TRBJ1-3, with no clear D. Between the trimmed V and J ends, which lost 2 bases and 8 bases, there was a span of 10 bases. The CDR3 contains 13 residues. Germline-derived CDR1 and CDR2 are SGHTA and FQGTGA.

The chain has TRBV30 and TRBJ2-4; D gene unclear. This CDR3 region has 17 residues. The ends were cut back, 2 bases at V and 0 bases at J, with 17 bases in the middle. Germline lookup yields CDR1 GTSNPN and CDR2 SVGIG (reference sequence). CDR3 in amino acids: CAWSPSGLHLAKNIQYF. CDR3 coding DNA: TGTGCCTGGAGTCCCTCGGGTCTCCACCTAGCCAAAAACATTCAGTACTTC.

This rearrangement joins TRBV5-4 to TRBJ1-4, with TRBD1 matching 8 bases. V shed 4 bases and J 8 bases; nucleotides not matched to a gene: 7. The CDR3 extends over 14 amino acids. Germline values: CDR1 SGHNT, CDR2 YYREEE (reference sequence). This CDR3 is CASSPGQVPEKLFF. The CDR3 DNA follows: TGTGCCAGCAGCCCGGGACAGGTCCCCGAAAAACTGTTTTTT.

The chain combines TRBV12-5 with TRBJ2-1; TRBD2 matches at 10 bases. CDR3 length equals 15 residues. CDR1 LGHNT and CDR2 FRNRAP come from the germline V gene. Losses at the gene ends were 4 bases for V and 7 bases for J; bases not matched to a gene: 7. Here the CDR3 DNA reads TGTGCTAGTGGTTCCCCAGCGGGGGGGCGGAATGAGCAGTTCTTC. This sequence encodes CASGSPAGGRNEQFF.

This chain joins TRBV10-3 and TRBJ2-7; TRBD2 aligns across 14 bases. Germline CDR1 ENHRY, CDR2 SYGVKD. The junction had 6 bases not matched to a gene; V was cut back by 0 bases and J by 5 bases. The CDR3 totals 17 residues. In DNA, the CDR3 is TGTGCCATCAGTGAGTCGGGGACTAGCGGGAGTGGTCACGAGCAGTACTTC. Translating it yields CAISESGTSGSGHEQYF.